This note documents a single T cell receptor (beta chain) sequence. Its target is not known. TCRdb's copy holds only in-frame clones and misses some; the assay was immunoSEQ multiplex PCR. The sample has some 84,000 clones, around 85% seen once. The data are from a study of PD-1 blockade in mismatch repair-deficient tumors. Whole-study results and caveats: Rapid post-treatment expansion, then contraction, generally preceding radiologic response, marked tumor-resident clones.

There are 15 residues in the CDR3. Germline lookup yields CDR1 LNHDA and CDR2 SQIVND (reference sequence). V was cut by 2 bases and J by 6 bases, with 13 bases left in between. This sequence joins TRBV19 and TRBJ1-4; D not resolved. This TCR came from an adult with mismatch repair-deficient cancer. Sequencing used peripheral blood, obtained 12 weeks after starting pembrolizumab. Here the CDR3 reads CASSISGRGDEKLFF. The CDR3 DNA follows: TGTGCCAGTAGTATAAGTGGCCGCGGGGATGAAAAACTGTTTTTT.